This T cell receptor beta chain was profiled in a study of cytomegalovirus exposure and HLA in healthy donors. Notes on the study in general: CMV serostatus was the sole immune exposure data available.

V was shortened by 1 base and J by 8 bases, with 8 bases between the two germline ends. The CDR3 sequence is 12 residues long. The V gene's germline CDR1 is SGHAT and CDR2 FQNNGV. In regard to this clone: Its cognate antigen is unknown.

60 Vbeta and 13 Jbeta primers were used in PCR. Some clones are missing from TCRdb's copy, which holds only in-frame ones; the method was immunoSEQ multiplex PCR. This sample has 65,000 or so clones; over 50% occur once, and the top ten carry around 2.8%. The TCR sequence derives from a man aged 25 to 45 in good health and CMV-seronegative. The chain links TRBV11-2 to TRBJ2-5; D unresolved. The sample comprised PBMCs. The CDR3: CASSLASGTQYF. DNA for the CDR3: TGTGCCAGCAGCTTAGCATCAGGTACCCAGTACTTC.